This TCR beta chain is from a study of glioma-infiltrating T cells. General study points: Shared blood CDR3 signature motifs marked patients with low tissue-blood divergence.

Points on this clonotype: What it recognizes is unknown.

Using RNA template, CDR3s of TCR alpha and beta were amplified with iRepertoire arm-PCR. Via MiXCR, TCRdb re-called the multiplex PCR reads, giving one row per CDR3 protein. The repertoire holds 300,000 to 450,000 distinct CDR3 sequences, with 41% as singletons. The receptor was derived from a human donor with low-grade glioma or glioblastoma, undergoing nonglioma brain surgery, or in good health (not recorded which). Sample: glioma tissue, nonneoplastic brain tissue, or PBMCs (not recorded which).

CDR3 sequence (DNA): TGTGCCAGCAGTTTTATTAAGTGGGAGGACCAAGAGACCCAGTACTTC. Encoded protein: CASSFIKWEDQETQYF. The rearrangement links TRBV28 to TRBJ2-5; tentatively, D is TRBD2 (6 bases). V lost 3 bases, J lost 0 bases, and 14 bases lay in between. Germline values: CDR1 MDHEN, CDR2 SYDVKM. CDR3 length equals 16 residues.